Following are 9 T cell receptor beta chains from one sample sequenced in a study of post-analysis software for immune sequencing data. Antigens of these TCRs are unknown. Study results and caveats: TRBV segments more frequent in patients than in controls numbered a few and included TRBV5-6, TRBV5-1 and TRBV20-1.

Each TCR beta cDNA library carried unique molecular identifiers. One entry per CDR3 protein, called by TCRdb with MiXCR from the PCR reads. Here the sample spans 350,000 to 450,000 distinct CDR3 sequences, about 40% being singletons. Sequenced: blood. These receptor sequences come from a girl aged 2 to 9 with multiple sclerosis.

This chain links TRBV12-3 or TRBV12-4 with TRBJ2-1; TRBD1 agrees at 10 bases. V was pared by 1 base and J by 6 bases, with 9 bases of the junction left unmatched. The CDR3 length is 17 residues. CDR3 bases: TGTGCCAGCAGTTTAGGACAGGGGGCGGACCGGCTCAATGAGCAGTTCTTC. This encodes CASSLGQGADRLNEQFF.

V is TRBV28 and J is TRBJ2-7, with 7 bases aligning to TRBD1. Germline CDR1 and CDR2: MDHEN and SYDVKM. The CDR3 loop spans 14 amino acids. The J segment lost 3 bases and the V segment lost 4 bases, leaving 6 bases of the junction unmatched. CDR3 loop: CASSSPGTDYEQYF. CDR3 sequence (DNA): TGTGCCAGCAGTTCCCCCGGGACAGACTACGAGCAGTACTTC. The whole variable domain, remainder taken from reference TRBV28 and TRBJ2-7, is DVKVTQSSRYLVKRTGEKVFLECVQDMDHENMFWYRQDPGLGLRLIYFSYDVKMKEKGDIPEGYSVSREKKERFSLILESASTNQTSMYLCASSSPGTDYEQYFGPGTRLTVT.

CDR3: CASSLDAVNYGYTF. The CDR3 DNA reads as TGCGCCAGCAGCTTGGATGCAGTTAACTATGGCTACACCTTC. The chain employs TRBV5-1 and TRBJ1-2; D not certain. CDR3 length: 14 residues. Germline assignment: CDR1 SGHRS and CDR2 YFSETQ. The V end was cut by 0 bases, the J end by 1 base, with 7 bases between.

V and J are TRBV14 and TRBJ1-2, with 9 bases matching TRBD1. The CDR3 has 16 amino acids. Germline V lookup: CDR1 SGHDN, CDR2 FVKESK. V was pared by 1 base and J by 6 bases, with 9 bases of the junction left unmatched. This chain's CDR3 is CASSQALTGQGDGYTF. The CDR3, as DNA: TGTGCCAGCAGCCAAGCATTGACGGGACAGGGAGATGGCTACACCTTC.

The chain joins TRBV29-1 to TRBJ2-5; a possible D gene is TRBD1 (6 bases). The CDR3 totals 15 residues. The V gene lost 1 base and the J gene lost 2 bases, with 14 bases spanning the gap. CDR1 SQVTM and CDR2 ANQGSEA come from the germline V gene. This CDR3 is CSVEGQVGAQETQYF. The CDR3 DNA follows: TGCAGCGTTGAAGGCCAGGTGGGGGCTCAAGAGACCCAGTACTTC.

This clonotype was counted only a few times. The genes are TRBV7-8 and TRBJ2-7; 9 bases map to TRBD1. The V and J ends lost 5 bases and 0 bases, in that order; junction bases with no gene match: 8. The CDR3 is 16 residues long. Germline values: CDR1 SGHVS, CDR2 FQNEAQ. CDR3 sequence (DNA): TGTGCCAGCAGCCTCAATCAGGACAGGGGCTCCTACGAGCAGTACTTC. Amino acids: CASSLNQDRGSYEQYF. Drawing the rest from reference TRBV7-8 and TRBJ2-7, the complete variable domain is GAGVSQSPRYKVAKRGQDVALRCDPISGHVSLFWYQQALGQGPEFLTYFQNEAQLDKSGLPSDRFFAERPEGSVSTLKIQRTQQEDSAVYLCASSLNQDRGSYEQYFGPGTRLTVT.

This rearrangement joins TRBV11-2 to TRBJ1-2, with 7 bases that match TRBD1. Germline V CDR1 and CDR2: SGHAT, FQNNGV. The CDR3 contains 16 residues. J was trimmed by 0 bases and V by 5 bases; bases with no gene match: 9. The CDR3 DNA sequence: TGTGCCAGCAGCCTTCAACAGGGGACAGCTAACTATGGCTACACCTTC. Amino acids: CASSLQQGTANYGYTF.

In its sample, this clonotype was seen once. The V gene is TRBV7-3, the J gene TRBJ1-2; D gene unclear. Trimming removed 6 bases at V and 6 bases at J, with 20 bases between. The germline V gene encodes CDR1 SGHTA and CDR2 FQGTGA. This CDR3 contains 15 residues. The DNA for the CDR3 is TGTGCCAGCAGTTTGGGAAACGCCATTCAGGATGGCTACACCTTC. Translation: CASSLGNAIQDGYTF.

This clonotype was found a few times. The chain employs TRBV5-1 and TRBJ2-7; 7 bases map to TRBD1. J lost 0 bases, V lost 3 bases, and 6 bases had no gene match. The germline V gene has CDR1 SGHRS and CDR2 YFSETQ. The CDR3 loop spans 15 amino acids. For the CDR3, the DNA is TGCGCCAGCAGCTGGTTACAGGGGTCCTCCTACGAGCAGTACTTC. Translated: CASSWLQGSSYEQYF.